These 10 T cell receptor beta chains originate from one sample sequenced in a study of blood T cell dynamics during melanoma immunotherapy. Documented time point: week 3, after first cycle of checkpoint inhibitor. Here immunoSEQ multiplex PCR was the method, and the copy in TCRdb shows in-frame clones only, minus some. The repertoire holds about 260 clones, with 92% as singletons. The source material was naive CD8+ T cells from blood, sampled from a patient treated with checkpoint blockade. The receptors derive from a human donor with melanoma.

This clone was seen just once. The chain carries TRBV7-8 and TRBJ2-7; 12 positions match TRBD1. Germline V gene sequence: CDR1 SGHVS, CDR2 FQNEAQ. The V segment lost 5 bases and the J segment 7 bases; nucleotides outside the gene matches: 12. The length of the CDR3 is 16 residues. CDR3 residues: CASSTPGTGGTREQYF. CDR3 nucleotides: TGTGCCAGCAGCACCCCAGGGACAGGGGGCACGAGAGAGCAGTACTTC.

The chain joins TRBV27 to TRBJ2-2, with 8 positions matching TRBD1. The CDR3 is made up of 15 amino acids. V was pared by 5 bases and J by 3 bases, with 5 bases of the junction left unmatched. Germline V CDR1 and CDR2: MNHEY, SMNVEV (reference sequence). The CDR3 loop reads CASSPRTGYTGELFF. The CDR3 region has the DNA TGTGCCAGCAGTCCCCGGACAGGGTACACCGGGGAGCTGTTTTTT.

J is TRBJ2-3 and V is TRBV2, with a weak D call TRBD2 (5 bases). V was trimmed by 5 bases and J by 2 bases, leaving 14 bases between them. Looked up from germline, CDR1 is SNHLY and CDR2 is FYNNEI. This CDR3 has 15 residues. The CDR3 loop reads CASSPREGITDTQYF. In nucleotides, the CDR3 is TGTGCCAGCAGTCCCCGGGAAGGGATCACAGATACGCAGTATTTT.

The chain has TRBV19 and TRBJ2-1; 8 bases line up with TRBD2. This CDR3 comprises 17 residues. The V and J ends lost 5 bases and 0 bases, in that order; junction bases with no gene match: 9. The V gene's germline CDR1 is LNHDA and CDR2 SQIVND (reference sequence). The CDR3 sequence: CASSWRLAGRSYNEQFF. The CDR3 DNA reads TGTGCCAGTAGTTGGAGATTAGCGGGACGCTCCTACAATGAGCAGTTCTTC.

The genes are TRBV4-2 and TRBJ2-5; 7 bases agree with TRBD2. After removal of 4 bases from V and 1 base from J, the junction contained 15 bases not matched to a gene. Germline V gives CDR1 LGHNA, CDR2 YNFKEQ. The CDR3 is 18 amino acids. The CDR3 DNA reads as TGTGCCAGCAGCCCCGAAGCACTAGCGATCAGTCCCCAAGAGACCCAGTACTTC. This sequence encodes CASSPEALAISPQETQYF.

In DNA form, the CDR3 reads TGTGCCACCAGCAGGGATCTACTCGGGCGGGAGCCTAATGAAAAACTGTTTTTT. Translation: CATSRDLLGREPNEKLFF. The V call is TRBV15, the J call TRBJ1-4; D unclear. Deletions cut 3 bases from V and 3 bases from J, with 20 bases between. Germline-derived CDR1 and CDR2 are LNHNV and YYDKDF (reference sequence). The CDR3 covers 18 residues.

The V gene is TRBV6-5, the J gene TRBJ2-2, with D possibly called TRBD1 or TRBD2 (5 bases each). The CDR3 sequence is 15 residues long. Germline loops: CDR1 MNHEY, CDR2 SVGAGI. Between the trimmed V and J ends, which lost 5 bases and 1 base, there was a span of 11 bases. CDR3 sequence (DNA): TGTGCCAGCAGTCTCGGGACGGGGAACACCGGGGAGCTGTTTTTT. Protein sequence: CASSLGTGNTGELFF.

This clone was found once. The V gene is TRBV27, the J gene TRBJ2-7; 9 nucleotides align to TRBD2. With V trimmed by 2 bases and J by 2 bases, 4 bases remained unmatched. Germline lookup yields CDR1 MNHEY and CDR2 SMNVEV (reference sequence). This CDR3 spans 15 amino acids. In nucleotides, the CDR3 is TGTGCCAGCAGTTTACGAAGCGGGAGGACCTACGAGCAGTACTTC. Encoded protein: CASSLRSGRTYEQYF.

This clone showed up just once. V and J are TRBV28 and TRBJ2-3; D might be TRBD1 (6 bases). This CDR3 contains 18 residues. Germline V CDR1 and CDR2: MDHEN, SYDVKM. Between the trimmed V and J ends, which lost 7 bases and 0 bases, there was a span of 23 bases. The CDR3 spells CASNRAGIEGQSTDTQYF. The CDR3, as DNA: TGTGCCAGCAACCGGGCGGGTATCGAGGGACAAAGCACAGATACGCAGTATTTT.

V usage is TRBV4-2 and J usage is TRBJ1-1; no clear D gene. CDR1 and CDR2 from the germline V gene are LGHNA and YNFKEQ. Trimming took 4 bases from V and 3 from J, leaving 9 bases between them. The CDR3 runs 13 residues. The CDR3 here is CASSPVLDTEAFF. The CDR3 DNA sequence: TGTGCCAGCAGCCCTGTACTAGACACTGAAGCTTTCTTT.